This T cell receptor beta chain emerged from a study of tumor-infiltrating lymphocytes in primary liver carcinoma (dated by TCRdb to the late 2010s). Some background on the complete study: About 5 patients with histopathologically diagnosed primary liver carcinoma underwent surgical resection in China between November 2015 and March 2016. The five patients, three men and two women aged 30 to 69 years, had hepatocellular carcinoma (four) or combined HCC and intrahepatic cholangiocarcinoma (one). The tumors of the five patients were staged as T1-T3 N0M0, with maximum diameters ranging from roughly 4 to 11 cm. Each sample produced about 3.65 to 7.5 million productive TCRbeta reads, and read depth showed no significant difference between tissue types. The study combined TCRbeta repertoire sequencing, expression microarrays and whole-exome sequencing across five regions of each liver tumor, with adjacent normal tissue and blood. TCRbeta repertoire sequencing covered about 35 specimens from 5 patients: approximately 25 tumor regions, 5 adjacent noncancerous liver tissues and 5 peripheral blood samples. High reproducibility was observed for the technical replicate repertoires, with mean shared-clone rates roughly 0.87 and correlation coefficients above 0.95.

The CDR3 measures 15 amino acids from cysteine to phenylalanine. Only CDR3 DNA is held: 45 bases, read in frame from base 1. From V the trimming removes 3 bases and from J it removes 9 bases, while the gene matches leave 7 bases of the junction unaccounted for. A constant-region primer and ProtoScript II reverse transcriptase were used to reverse-transcribe TCRbeta-specific cDNA from around 530 ng total RNA. Construction of the TCRbeta libraries relied on three nested rounds of multiplex PCR, following a slightly modified ARM-PCR procedure. Each of the first two PCR rounds ran for around 11 cycles and used multiplex TRBV1-TRBV30 forward primers together with a Cbeta reverse primer. Sample barcodes and Illumina adapters were attached in a final 25-cycle PCR using Deep VentR polymerase. Before sequencing, amplicons of 200-500 bp were purified from gel using a QIAquick gel extraction kit. TCRbeta amplicons were sequenced on an Illumina HiSeq 2500 with 250-bp paired-end reads. The study's own analysis went as follows. Trimmomatic v0.33 was used to quality-trim the reads, and FLASH v1.2.11 was used to merge paired reads so that full CDR3 sequences could be recovered. V, D and J germline segments were assigned to the rearranged TCRbeta sequences using MiGEC v1.2.1b. Clonotype statistics and Shannon-Wiener diversity indices were calculated with VDJtools v1.0.0. To reduce sampling bias, subsequent analyses other than the diversity analysis used only the 250 most abundant clonotypes in each sample. The public reads were quality trimmed at Q25 with fastp and then assembled into clones with MiXCR by TCRdb, keeping productive beta chains. Entries are consolidated by CDR3 protein sequence, retaining the most common genes and DNA. The authors' filters were not applied to this entry. The sample table contains around 170,000 distinct CDR3 sequences; only one count was recorded for 50% to 75% of them. Of the sample, about 70% is held by the ten largest clones.

Blood RNA was extracted from unsorted whole blood with TRIzol reagent; germline DNA came from the DNeasy Blood & Tissue kit. At the time of sampling, the patients had chronic HBV infection and had not received any treatment. Approximately 4.1 milliliters of peripheral blood were collected into K2EDTA tubes before surgery. Worth noting for this clonotype: Its antigen target is currently unknown. No much larger clonotype is one base removed from it; base qualities were not supplied.

Points the paper makes about the study in general: With just four or five patients in the study, the authors point out that the findings should be validated in a larger study. The top 250 clones accounted for a significantly greater share of the repertoire in tumors than in blood (p = 0.039). Repertoire overlap was found to be higher between tumor regions (mean roughly 36%) than between tumor-adjacent (about 17%) or tumor-blood (14%) pairs, consistent with antigen-driven expansion. Since the samples were bulk and unsorted, there was no way to compare CD4+ and CD8+ T cell repertoires. Only the TCR beta chain was sequenced, which likely underestimates true repertoire diversity because unpaired alpha chains were not captured.

The sample comprised peripheral blood. This clonotype originated in a man aged 35-49 years with primary liver carcinoma and hepatitis B virus infection. Recombination joined TRBV12-3 or TRBV12-4 with TRBJ1-6; TRBD1 matches 8 bases in the middle. The encoded CDR3 is CASSFGQGAGSPLHF. In nucleotides, the sequence is TGTGCCAGCAGTTTTGGTCAGGGGGCCGGTTCACCCCTCCACTTT.